This T cell receptor beta chain derives from a study of T cell responses to AZD1222 COVID-19 vaccine. Study-level results: Baseline seropositivity occurred in only a handful of AZD1222 recipients. Spike-specific TCR breadth and depth went up after people got two AZD1222 doses.

The table came from immunoSEQ multiplex PCR; TCRdb's copy has only in-frame clones and leaves some out. Among approximately 150,000 clones listed, 92% were seen once. The CDR3 is made up of 13 amino acids. V was pared by 5 bases and J by 11 bases, with 9 bases of the junction left unmatched. Germline lookup yields CDR1 MDHEN and CDR2 SYDVKM. As regards this clone: Its antigen is currently unknown.

The sequence was obtained from an adult who received the AZD1222 COVID-19 vaccine. This specimen was peripheral blood, taken 28 days after the second AZD1222 dose. The chain is built from TRBV28 and TRBJ1-1; 9 bases are shared with TRBD1. The CDR3 reads CASSLKGTGIAFF. Here the CDR3 DNA reads TGTGCCAGCAGTCTCAAAGGGACAGGGATTGCTTTCTTT.